Listed below are T cell receptor beta chains from one sample, sequenced in a study of T-cell reconstitution after alpha-beta-depleted transplantation in children. TCRdb passed the PCR reads through MiXCR, listing each CDR3 protein once. This table holds some 840,000 distinct CDR3 sequences, 16% found once. Source: PBMCs, mostly from graft donor cells, taken 360 days after TCRalphabeta/CD19-depleted stem cell transplant. The receptors originated from a male patient younger than 18 who had a stem cell transplant for acute lymphoblastic leukemia, so the T cells may come from the graft donor. The CDR3 runs from the conserved cysteine through the conserved F or W. The D gene is left open where the match is weak. Size tells how often a clone was seen (once, few, many) or the class of an expanded clone, and some rows leave it out.

few	TRBV27	TRBD2	TRBJ2-1	TGTGCCAGCAGTTCGGGACTAGTTAGTATATACAATGAGCAGTTCTTC	CASSSGLVSIYNEQFF
few	TRBV11-2	-	TRBJ2-7	TGTGCCAGCAGCTTAGATTCAATTGGTCAGTACTTC	CASSLDSIGQYF
-	TRBV5-4	TRBD1	TRBJ2-1	TGTGCCAGCAGCTTGGTGTTGGGGGTGACAGGGGTTAAATACAATGAGCAGTTCTTC	CASSLVLGVTGVKYNEQFF
few	TRBV5-1	-	TRBJ2-7	TGCGCCAGCAGCTTTGAGGACGGACACCCCCTCGAGCAGTACTTC	CASSFEDGHPLEQYF
-	TRBV5-1	-	TRBJ1-1	TGCGCCAGCAGCCCACAGGTTGCGAACACTGAAGCTTTCTTT	CASSPQVANTEAFF
few	TRBV9	-	TRBJ2-6	TGTGCCAGCAGCGTAGCAATCTCTGGGGCCAACGTCCTGACTTTC	CASSVAISGANVLTF
-	TRBV10-3	TRBD2	TRBJ2-7	TGTGCCATCAGTGGGGGTAGTAGCGGGACGGACTACGAGCAGTACTTC	CAISGGSSGTDYEQYF
-	TRBV11-2	-	TRBJ2-5	TGTGCCAGCAGCCCCCGACGATCTCAAGAGACCCAGTACTTC	CASSPRRSQETQYF
few	TRBV19	-	TRBJ2-7	TGTGCCAGTAGTGTCGACAGGCGGTACGAGCAGTACTTC	CASSVDRRYEQYF
many	TRBV5-1	-	TRBJ2-7	TGCGCCAGCAGCTCAGGAACCTACGAGCAGTACTTC	CASSSGTYEQYF
few	TRBV27	-	TRBJ1-2	TGTGCCAGCAGTTCGCCTCTACGGGGCTATGGCTACACCTTC	CASSSPLRGYGYTF
-	TRBV7-9	-	TRBJ2-1	TGTGCCAGCAGCTACGGTTCCAATGAGCAGTTCTTC	CASSYGSNEQFF
-	TRBV7-6	-	TRBJ2-2	TGTGCCAGCAGCGTCTTTGAAAACACCGGGGAGCTGTTTTTT	CASSVFENTGELFF
many	TRBV12-3/TRBV12-4	-	TRBJ2-7	TGTGCCAGCAGTATCCTGGGCTCCTACGAGCAGTACTTC	CASSILGSYEQYF